The 17 T cell receptor beta chains below come from one sample, sequenced in a study of cytomegalovirus exposure and HLA in healthy donors. The data were produced by immunoSEQ multiplex PCR, yet TCRdb's version contains in-frame clones alone and is incomplete. This sample yields around 200,000 clones, of which about 80% are seen a single time; 2.8% belongs to the top ten. Material for sequencing was PBMCs. These receptors were obtained from a woman between 18 and 29 years old in good health and CMV-seropositive.

The chain couples TRBV9 to TRBJ1-2; TRBD1 is a possible D gene (6 bases). Germline V lookup: CDR1 SGDLS, CDR2 YYNGEE. This CDR3 is built from 14 residues. Between the trimmed V and J ends, which lost 3 bases and 6 bases, there was a span of 15 bases. The CDR3 reads CASSAGTLWDGYTF. CDR3 coding DNA: TGTGCCAGCAGCGCGGGGACACTTTGGGATGGCTACACCTTC.

The V and J genes are TRBV5-1 and TRBJ2-5; D is possibly TRBD1 (7 bases). The V gene lost 6 bases and the J gene lost 5 bases, with 23 bases spanning the gap. The CDR3 sequence is 16 residues long. Germline loops: CDR1 SGHRS, CDR2 YFSETQ. CDR3 coding DNA: TGCGCCAGCAACTCGGAGGAGGGGGCGGGTATGGAGACCCAGTACTTC. Protein: CASNSEEGAGMETQYF.

The J gene is TRBJ1-2, the V gene TRBV19; 11 bases agree with TRBD1. The CDR3 extends over 15 amino acids. With V trimmed by 5 bases and J by 5 bases, 7 bases remained unmatched. Germline loops: CDR1 LNHDA, CDR2 SQIVND (reference sequence). CDR3 amino acids: CASSPGTGGSYGYTF. In DNA form, the CDR3 reads TGTGCCAGTAGTCCCGGGACAGGGGGGAGTTATGGCTACACCTTC.

This chain uses TRBV6-5 with TRBJ2-5; tentative D call: TRBD1 (6 bases). Per germline, CDR1 MNHEY and CDR2 SVGAGI. This CDR3 is built from 14 residues. V dropped 9 bases and J dropped 4 bases, with 18 bases sitting between them. This chain's CDR3 is CASRNRVVAETQYF. CDR3 DNA sequence: TGTGCCAGTAGAAACAGGGTAGTTGCAGAGACCCAGTACTTC.

The chain links TRBV6-5 to TRBJ1-1, with 8 bases fitting TRBD1. Trimming removed 4 bases from V and 5 bases from J; junction bases left unmatched: 6. CDR1 is MNHEY and CDR2 is SVGAGI in the germline V gene. The CDR3 is 14 amino acids. In DNA form, the CDR3 reads TGTGCCAGCAGTTCCTACAGGGGGTCGACTGAAGCTTTCTTT. Protein sequence: CASSSYRGSTEAFF.

This clone was observed a single time. The chain carries TRBV7-9 and TRBJ1-1, with D tentatively TRBD1 (6 bases). Trimming took 6 bases from V and 10 from J, leaving 15 bases between them. The CDR3 extends over 12 amino acids. Per germline, CDR1 SEHNR and CDR2 FQNEAQ (reference sequence). The CDR3, as DNA: TGTGCCAGCAGTTCGGACAGCCTTGGAGCTTTCTTT. It yields the protein CASSSDSLGAFF. The variable domain in full, completed from reference TRBV7-9 and TRBJ1-1, reads DTGVSQNPRHKITKRGQNVTFRCDPISEHNRLYWYRQTLGQGPEFLTYFQNEAQLEKSRLLSDRFSAERPKGSFSTLEIQRTEQGDSAMYLCASSSDSLGAFFGQGTRLTVV.

The J gene is TRBJ1-2, the V gene TRBV5-1; 7 bases are shared with TRBD1. The CDR3 length is 15 residues. CDR1 and CDR2 (germline): SGHRS, YFSETQ. J was trimmed by 2 bases and V by 5 bases; bases with no gene match: 9. The CDR3 loop reads CASRSAGTENYGYTF. The DNA of the CDR3 is TGCGCCAGCAGATCGGCCGGGACAGAGAACTATGGCTACACCTTC.

This chain links TRBV6-1 with TRBJ2-7; maybe TRBD1 (5 bases). V was pared by 1 base and J by 3 bases, with 16 bases between. The CDR3 runs to 16 residues. CDR1 is MNHNS, CDR2 SASEGT, per germline. The CDR3 DNA reads as TGTGCCAGCAGTGAAGTTGACAGTGCCTCCGTCTACGAGCAGTACTTC. Translated: CASSEVDSASVYEQYF.

V gene TRBV6-5 combines with J gene TRBJ2-5, with 8 bases identical to TRBD1. From germline, CDR1 is MNHEY and CDR2 SVGAGI. The CDR3 contains 15 residues. Unmatched junction bases numbered 5, after V lost 0 bases and J lost 5 bases. The CDR3 region has the DNA TGTGCCAGCAGTTACTCGGACAGGGCCACGGAGACCCAGTACTTC. This gives the protein CASSYSDRATETQYF.

This chain links TRBV11-2 with TRBJ1-1; D is perhaps TRBD1 (5 bases). Germline V gene lookup returns CDR1 SGHAT and CDR2 FQNNGV. CDR3 length equals 13 residues. V gave up 3 bases and J gave up 1 base, with 6 bases separating them. CDR3 bases: TGTGCCAGCAGCTTTGGACAGAACACTGAAGCTTTCTTT. Protein product: CASSFGQNTEAFF.

CDR3 loop: CASSTTGDTEAFF. CDR3 coding DNA: TGTGCCAGCAGTACAACAGGGGACACTGAAGCTTTCTTT. V is TRBV6-5 and J is TRBJ1-1; 7 nucleotides match TRBD1. Losses at the gene ends were 5 bases for V and 3 bases for J; bases not matched to a gene: 3. The CDR3 runs 13 residues. Germline CDR1 is MNHEY and CDR2 is SVGAGI.

The chain is built from TRBV6-5 and TRBJ2-7; possible D gene TRBD2, 5 bases. Per germline, CDR1 MNHEY and CDR2 SVGAGI. V lost 6 bases and J 0 bases, leaving 12 bases between the germline ends. CDR3 size: 14 residues. The DNA of the CDR3 is TGTGCCAGCAGGGCGACGGGAAGCTCCTACGAGCAGTACTTC. It encodes CASRATGSSYEQYF.

The chain combines TRBV7-8 with TRBJ1-5, with 10 bases aligning to TRBD1. The CDR3 totals 14 residues. CDR1 is SGHVS and CDR2 is FQNEAQ in the germline V gene. Trimming at V came to 5 bases and at J to 6 bases, leaving 4 bases not matched to a gene. The CDR3 is CASSTGQGSQPQHF. The DNA of the CDR3 is TGTGCCAGCAGCACGGGACAGGGGAGTCAGCCCCAGCATTTT.

V usage is TRBV29-1 and J usage is TRBJ2-7, with D hard to call. Germline CDR1 is SQVTM and CDR2 is ANQGSEA. V lost 6 bases, J lost 6 bases, and 9 bases lay in between. The CDR3 loop spans 10 amino acids. The CDR3 spells CSVRVGEQYF. CDR3 nucleotide sequence: TGCAGCGTGCGAGTTGGCGAGCAGTACTTC.

The chain combines TRBV4-3 with TRBJ1-2, with 7 nucleotides matching TRBD1. The trim removed 2 bases at V and 3 bases at J, leaving 9 bases unmatched. Germline V gene sequence: CDR1 LGHNA, CDR2 YSLEER. The CDR3 extends over 16 amino acids. This CDR3 reads CASSQTGTAFHYGYTF. The CDR3 nucleotides are TGCGCCAGCAGCCAAACCGGGACAGCCTTTCACTATGGCTACACCTTC.

This chain connects TRBV6-1 to TRBJ2-7, with 8 bases lining up with TRBD1. CDR3 length: 13 amino acids. CDR1 and CDR2 (germline): MNHNS, SASEGT. The V gene end was trimmed by 6 bases and the J gene end by 3 bases; junction bases not matched to a gene: 4. This CDR3 is CASRATGVYEQYF. CDR3 nucleotide sequence: TGTGCCAGCAGGGCGACAGGGGTCTACGAGCAGTACTTC.

V is TRBV6-5 and J is TRBJ2-5, with 10 bases identical to TRBD2. The CDR3 contains 15 residues. After removal of 6 bases from V and 3 bases from J, the junction contained 7 bases not matched to a gene. CDR1 MNHEY and CDR2 SVGAGI come from the germline V gene. CDR3 protein: CASRERGGFKETQYF. In DNA form, the CDR3 reads TGTGCCAGCAGGGAGCGGGGGGGTTTTAAAGAGACCCAGTACTTC.